This entry concerns a single TCR beta chain. Original data processing: Reference gene primers were amplified, and this amplification served to estimate nucleated cell counts. Sequencing used immunoSEQ multiplex PCR; TCRdb keeps in-frame clones, though not all of them. V, J and clone size derive from that table, while D and trimming were established from the DNA sequence. The sample shows more than 110,000 clones, around 82% of them seen only once. Germline V gene data show CDR1 as SGHNT and CDR2 as YYREEE (reference sequence). This CDR3 is built from 14 residues. V was cut by 1 base and J by 2 bases, with 9 bases left in between. These data originate in a study of blood T cell repertoires in COVID-19.

Sequenced input: peripheral blood. This clonotype was obtained from a human donor in a cohort sampled during active COVID-19. V gene TRBV5-4 combines with J gene TRBJ2-5; D unclear. CDR3 residues: CASSLTTRQETQYF. CDR3 sequence (DNA): TGTGCCAGCAGCTTGACTACGAGGCAAGAGACCCAGTACTTC.